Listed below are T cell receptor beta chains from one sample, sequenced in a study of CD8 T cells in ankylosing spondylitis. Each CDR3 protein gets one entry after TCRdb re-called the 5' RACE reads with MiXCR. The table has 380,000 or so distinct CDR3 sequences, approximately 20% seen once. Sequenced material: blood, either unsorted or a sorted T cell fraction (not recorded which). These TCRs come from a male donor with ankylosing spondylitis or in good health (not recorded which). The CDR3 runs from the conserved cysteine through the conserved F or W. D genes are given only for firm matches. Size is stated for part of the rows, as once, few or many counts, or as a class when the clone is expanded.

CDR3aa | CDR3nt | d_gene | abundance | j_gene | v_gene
CASSLESSLRETQYF | TGTGCCAGCAGCTTAGAGTCTAGTTTGAGGGAGACCCAGTACTTC | NA | NA | TRBJ2-5 | TRBV11-2
CATKQQGSQETQYF | TGTGCCACGAAACAACAGGGGTCCCAAGAGACCCAGTACTTC | TRBD1 | NA | TRBJ2-5 | TRBV10-3
CASSPTGTEAFF | TGTGCCAGCAGTCCAACGGGCACTGAAGCTTTCTTT | NA | NA | TRBJ1-1 | TRBV12-3/TRBV12-4
CAITSGEQYEQYF | TGTGCCATCACTAGCGGGGAACAATACGAGCAGTACTTC | TRBD2 | NA | TRBJ2-7 | TRBV10-3
CASSRIGTTNEKLFF | TGTGCCAGCAGTCGCATCGGGACGACTAATGAAAAACTGTTTTTT | NA | NA | TRBJ1-4 | TRBV12-3/TRBV12-4
CASSMGTSEFNEQFF | TGTGCCAGCAGTATGGGGACTAGCGAGTTCAATGAGCAGTTCTTC | TRBD2 | NA | TRBJ2-1 | TRBV12-3/TRBV12-4
CSVDGRGPGETQYF | TGCAGCGTTGACGGCCGGGGGCCGGGTGAGACCCAGTACTTC | NA | NA | TRBJ2-5 | TRBV29-1
CASSLVITNTEAFF | TGTGCCAGCAGCTTAGTAATTACTAACACTGAAGCTTTCTTT | NA | NA | TRBJ1-1 | TRBV7-9
CASSLAWTGLYEQYF | TGTGCCAGCAGCTTGGCCTGGACAGGGCTCTACGAGCAGTACTTC | TRBD1 | few | TRBJ2-7 | TRBV5-6
CASSFSMGSYEQYF | TGTGCCAGCAGCTTTTCCATGGGATCCTACGAGCAGTACTTC | NA | few | TRBJ2-7 | TRBV11-2
CASNEPQFSGNTIYF | TGTGCCAGCAACGAACCCCAGTTCTCTGGAAACACCATATATTTT | NA | NA | TRBJ1-3 | TRBV12-3/TRBV12-4
CSVEEEAGELFF | TGCAGCGTTGAAGAGGAGGCCGGGGAGCTGTTTTTT | NA | NA | TRBJ2-2 | TRBV29-1
CASSEADATNEKLFF | TGTGCCAGCAGTGAAGCGGACGCAACTAATGAAAAACTGTTTTTT | NA | few | TRBJ1-4 | TRBV2
CASSFLLDEKLFF | TGTGCCAGCAGCTTTCTGTTGGACGAAAAACTGTTTTTT | NA | NA | TRBJ1-4 | TRBV7-9
CSAGGLESEQFF | TGCAGTGCGGGAGGGCTCGAGAGTGAGCAGTTCTTC | TRBD2 | NA | TRBJ2-1 | TRBV20-1
CAISLTGTGGNEQFF | TGTGCCATCAGCCTAACCGGGACAGGGGGCAATGAGCAGTTCTTC | TRBD1 | NA | TRBJ2-1 | TRBV10-3
CAIRGQPNSPLHF | TGTGCCATCAGGGGACAGCCTAATTCACCCCTCCACTTT | TRBD1 | NA | TRBJ1-6 | TRBV10-3
CASSLEGTAYQETQYF | TGTGCCAGCAGCTTAGAGGGGACAGCGTACCAAGAGACCCAGTACTTC | TRBD1 | NA | TRBJ2-5 | TRBV11-2
CATSSGTDYEQYF | TGTGCCACCAGCAGCGGGACAGACTACGAGCAGTACTTC | TRBD1 | few | TRBJ2-7 | TRBV15
CSALKTQASRTRDTQYF | TGCAGTGCCCTTAAAACCCAGGCTAGCAGGACCCGGGATACGCAGTATTTT | NA | few | TRBJ2-3 | TRBV20-1
CSARRSSYNEQFF | TGCAGTGCTAGACGGAGCTCCTACAATGAGCAGTTCTTC | NA | few | TRBJ2-1 | TRBV20-1
CASSQVGQDHEQYF | TGTGCCAGCAGCCAAGTGGGGCAGGACCACGAGCAGTACTTC | NA | NA | TRBJ2-7 | TRBV3-1
CAIRGQRGLAGNEQFF | TGTGCCATCAGAGGACAGCGAGGACTAGCGGGTAATGAGCAGTTCTTC | TRBD2 | few | TRBJ2-1 | TRBV10-3
CASSLPRTGGGTGELFF | TGTGCCAGCAGCTTACCCCGGACAGGGGGAGGGACCGGGGAGCTGTTTTTT | TRBD1 | few | TRBJ2-2 | TRBV12-3/TRBV12-4
CASSYFSGTYYEQYF | TGTGCCAGCAGTTACTTCTCCGGGACATACTACGAGCAGTACTTC | NA | once | TRBJ2-7 | TRBV6-5
CASSPTGRGAWETQYF | TGTGCCAGCAGCCCGACCGGGCGGGGGGCCTGGGAGACCCAGTACTTC | TRBD2 | few | TRBJ2-5 | TRBV9
CATQDGINYGYTF | TGTGCCACCCAAGATGGGATTAACTATGGCTACACCTTC | NA | NA | TRBJ1-2 | TRBV11-2
CASSVGGASGGRYTGELFF | TGTGCCAGCAGCGTAGGAGGGGCTAGCGGGGGAAGGTACACCGGGGAGCTGTTTTTT | TRBD2 | NA | TRBJ2-2 | TRBV9
CASSGRDRDYEQYF | TGTGCCAGCAGCGGGCGGGACCGCGACTACGAGCAGTACTTC | NA | NA | TRBJ2-7 | TRBV7-9
CSAKRYNQPQHF | TGCAGTGCCAAGAGGTATAATCAGCCCCAGCATTTT | NA | few | TRBJ1-5 | TRBV20-1
CASPSGGGETQYF | TGTGCCAGCCCCAGCGGGGGGGGAGAGACCCAGTACTTC | TRBD2 | once | TRBJ2-5 | TRBV9
CSARGLAGGLYEQYF | TGCAGTGCTAGGGGACTAGCGGGGGGACTCTACGAGCAGTACTTC | TRBD2 | NA | TRBJ2-7 | TRBV20-1
CASSIGTGRLRGTQYF | TGTGCCAGCAGCATCGGGACAGGGCGGCTTCGGGGGACCCAGTACTTC | NA | NA | TRBJ2-5 | TRBV21-1
CASSLETDDYNEQFF | TGCGCCAGCAGCCTGGAGACAGACGACTACAATGAGCAGTTCTTC | NA | NA | TRBJ2-1 | TRBV4-1
CSARDYTGSSYEQYF | TGCAGTGCTAGAGATTACACGGGGAGCTCCTACGAGCAGTACTTC | NA | few | TRBJ2-7 | TRBV20-1
CSVVGRGSYEQYF | TGCAGCGTTGTGGGCAGGGGCTCCTACGAGCAGTACTTC | NA | few | TRBJ2-7 | TRBV29-1
CASSLTYRGEETQYF | TGTGCCAGCAGCTTAACCTACAGGGGGGAAGAGACCCAGTACTTC | TRBD1 | few | TRBJ2-5 | TRBV7-9
CASSYSEGQETQYF | TGTGCCAGCAGTTACTCGGAAGGGCAAGAGACCCAGTACTTC | NA | few | TRBJ2-5 | TRBV6-5
CATSDSTGELFF | TGTGCCACCAGTGATTCGACCGGGGAGCTGTTTTTT | NA | NA | TRBJ2-2 | TRBV24-1
CASSLAGQGARAGELFF | TGTGCCAGCAGTTTGGCCGGGCAGGGGGCGCGAGCCGGGGAGCTGTTTTTT | TRBD1 | few | TRBJ2-2 | TRBV12-3/TRBV12-4
CSARDFLSSYEQYF | TGCAGTGCTAGGGACTTCCTTAGTTCCTACGAGCAGTACTTC | NA | few | TRBJ2-7 | TRBV20-1
CASSPGHYEQYF | TGTGCCAGCAGTCCGGGACATTACGAGCAGTACTTC | NA | many | TRBJ2-7 | TRBV12-3/TRBV12-4
CASSTDRGNTGELFF | TGTGCCAGCAGTACGGACAGGGGAAACACCGGGGAGCTGTTTTTT | TRBD1 | NA | TRBJ2-2 | TRBV6-1
CASSYVGPQPQHF | TGTGCCAGCAGTTACGTAGGGCCTCAGCCCCAGCATTTT | NA | few | TRBJ1-5 | TRBV6-2/TRBV6-3
CASSDRGGSSGELFF | TGTGCCAGCAGTGATCGCGGGGGTTCCTCCGGGGAGCTGTTTTTT | TRBD2 | few | TRBJ2-2 | TRBV6-1
CARAGENTGELFF | TGTGCCAGGGCGGGGGAGAACACCGGGGAGCTGTTTTTT | TRBD2 | few | TRBJ2-2 | TRBV2
CASSYGPEAFF | TGTGCCAGCAGTTACGGGCCCGAAGCTTTCTTT | NA | few | TRBJ1-1 | TRBV6-5
CASSQGTDGYEQYF | TGCGCCAGCAGCCAGGGGACAGATGGCTACGAGCAGTACTTC | TRBD1 | NA | TRBJ2-7 | TRBV4-1
CSADRGGGEQYF | TGCAGCGCGGACAGGGGAGGAGGGGAGCAGTACTTC | TRBD1 | NA | TRBJ2-7 | TRBV29-1
CAVRLAGDQGTQYF | TGTGCCGTTCGACTAGCGGGGGACCAAGGTACGCAGTATTTT | TRBD2 | few | TRBJ2-3 | TRBV10-3
CASSTRQGDNSPLHF | TGCGCCAGCAGCACGCGACAGGGGGATAATTCACCCCTCCACTTT | TRBD1 | NA | TRBJ1-6 | TRBV4-1
CASSLGQLTDTQYF | TGTGCCAGCAGCCTCGGGCAGCTCACAGATACGCAGTATTTT | NA | NA | TRBJ2-3 | TRBV11-2
CASSGNREEGPYEQYF | TGTGCCAGCAGCGGGAACAGGGAAGAGGGGCCCTACGAGCAGTACTTC | NA | NA | TRBJ2-7 | TRBV6-4
CAISESQRGKDEQFF | TGTGCCATCAGTGAGTCGCAGCGGGGGAAGGATGAGCAGTTCTTC | TRBD2 | few | TRBJ2-1 | TRBV10-3
CSVPQGVGGYTF | TGCAGCGTACCCCAGGGAGTGGGTGGCTACACCTTC | NA | NA | TRBJ1-2 | TRBV29-1